This T cell receptor (beta chain) was sequenced in a study of T cell responses to AZD1222 COVID-19 vaccine. Assay used: immunoSEQ multiplex PCR; TCRdb lists only in-frame clones, some missing. Counted here are 250,000 to 300,000 clones, 85% to 95% occurring once; the ten biggest clones make up less than 0.65%. Germline lookup yields CDR1 WSHSY and CDR2 SAAADI. The CDR3 totals 13 residues. The ends were cut back, 8 bases at V and 0 bases at J, with 8 bases in the middle. Study-level results: Most donors were white British, females outnumbered males, and clonal diversity was possibly underestimated.

Points on this clone: Its antigen is as yet unknown.

The chain combines TRBV10-2 with TRBJ1-5, with D unclear. This sequence was found in an adult who received the AZD1222 COVID-19 vaccine. The material sequenced was peripheral blood, taken 28 days after the second AZD1222 dose. In nucleotides, the CDR3 is TGCGCCAGCCGGGCCTCTAGCAATCAGCCCCAGCATTTT. It translates to CASRASSNQPQHF.